This is a list of T cell receptor beta chains from one sample in a study of T-cell memory formation after mild COVID-19. TCRdb re-called the 5' RACE reads through MiXCR, storing one row per CDR3 protein. Here the sample spans about 340,000 distinct CDR3 sequences, 15% to 20% being singletons. Sequenced input: PBMCs or a T cell subset sorted from them (not recorded which). These receptor sequences come from a man aged 18-30 years who had mild COVID-19 (a few samples of this study predate the infection). Cell type and time point are not known. Both conserved end residues are part of each CDR3. Fields, in order: V gene, J gene, D gene, clone size, CDR3 DNA, CDR3 protein. A D gene is named only where the DNA matches it firmly. Not every row has a clone size; where given, it reads once, few, many or a size class.

v_gene: TRBV7-9; j_gene: TRBJ2-2; d_gene: NA; abundance: many; CDR3nt: TGTGCCAGCAGCGCGGGTGTTTACACCGGGGAGCTGTTTTTT; CDR3aa: CASSAGVYTGELFF
v_gene: TRBV7-8; j_gene: TRBJ1-4; d_gene: NA; abundance: few; CDR3nt: TGTGCCAGCAGCTTAGCCGGTGGGGGAGAAAAACTGTTTTTT; CDR3aa: CASSLAGGGEKLFF
v_gene: TRBV29-1; j_gene: TRBJ1-1; d_gene: NA; abundance: many; CDR3nt: TGCAGCGTTGGTGGAGCGAACACTGAAGCTTTCTTT; CDR3aa: CSVGGANTEAFF
v_gene: TRBV2; j_gene: TRBJ2-4; d_gene: TRBD2; abundance: NA; CDR3nt: TGTGCCAGCAGCCGGCCCCGTCTAGCGGGGGGAAACATAGCCAAAAACATTCAGTACTTC; CDR3aa: CASSRPRLAGGNIAKNIQYF
v_gene: TRBV6-5; j_gene: TRBJ2-7; d_gene: NA; abundance: few; CDR3nt: TGTGCCAGCATGAGACAGTCTCCGGCCTACGAGCAGTACTTC; CDR3aa: CASMRQSPAYEQYF
v_gene: TRBV24-1; j_gene: TRBJ2-5; d_gene: NA; abundance: few; CDR3nt: TGTGCCACCAGTGTCAGGGGCCTCGATTTGGAGACCCAGTACTTC; CDR3aa: CATSVRGLDLETQYF
v_gene: TRBV7-9; j_gene: TRBJ1-1; d_gene: NA; abundance: many; CDR3nt: TGTGCCAGCAGCCCCCGGGGCACTGAAGCTTTCTTT; CDR3aa: CASSPRGTEAFF
v_gene: TRBV7-9; j_gene: TRBJ1-4; d_gene: NA; abundance: NA; CDR3nt: TGTGCCAGCAGCCCTAGCGGGGAAAAACTGTTTTTT; CDR3aa: CASSPSGEKLFF
v_gene: TRBV13; j_gene: TRBJ2-7; d_gene: TRBD1; abundance: NA; CDR3nt: TGTGCCAGCAGCCTAGGGGGACAGGGTTATGCCTACGAGCAGTACTTC; CDR3aa: CASSLGGQGYAYEQYF
v_gene: TRBV6-5; j_gene: TRBJ1-2; d_gene: TRBD1; abundance: NA; CDR3nt: TGTGCCAGCAGTTCGAGGGACAGGGGGTATAGAGGCTACACCTTC; CDR3aa: CASSSRDRGYRGYTF
v_gene: TRBV7-2; j_gene: TRBJ2-7; d_gene: NA; abundance: few; CDR3nt: TGTGCCAGCAGCTTAGATTTCGGCCGCCCCTACGAGCAGTACTTC; CDR3aa: CASSLDFGRPYEQYF
v_gene: TRBV7-8; j_gene: TRBJ2-2; d_gene: NA; abundance: NA; CDR3nt: TGTGCCAGCAGCTTAACAGACAACACCGGGGAGCTGTTTTTT; CDR3aa: CASSLTDNTGELFF
v_gene: TRBV30; j_gene: TRBJ2-7; d_gene: NA; abundance: NA; CDR3nt: TGTGCCTGGACTCGGGATTCCTACGAGCAGTACTTC; CDR3aa: CAWTRDSYEQYF
v_gene: TRBV30; j_gene: TRBJ2-1; d_gene: NA; abundance: few; CDR3nt: TGTGCCTGGTGGGGGGACAGAAACTACAATGAGCAGTTCTTC; CDR3aa: CAWWGDRNYNEQFF
v_gene: TRBV2; j_gene: TRBJ2-3; d_gene: TRBD2; abundance: NA; CDR3nt: TGTGCCAGCAGGCGGGAGCGGGGGGGATTCACAGATACGCAGTATTTT; CDR3aa: CASRRERGGFTDTQYF
v_gene: TRBV9; j_gene: TRBJ1-5; d_gene: NA; abundance: NA; CDR3nt: TGTGCCAGCAGCGTAGATGTTAGCCAGCCCCAGCATTTT; CDR3aa: CASSVDVSQPQHF
v_gene: TRBV10-1; j_gene: TRBJ2-3; d_gene: NA; abundance: few; CDR3nt: TGCGCCAGCAGTGAGTCCCGCCTTGGGGGCACAGATACGCAGTATTTT; CDR3aa: CASSESRLGGTDTQYF
v_gene: TRBV6-6; j_gene: TRBJ2-2; d_gene: NA; abundance: NA; CDR3nt: TGTGCCAGCACGGGGCGGGATACCGGGGAGCTGTTTTTT; CDR3aa: CASTGRDTGELFF
v_gene: TRBV27; j_gene: TRBJ2-2; d_gene: NA; abundance: few; CDR3nt: TGTGCCAGGAAGGGTCAAGGGTTACCCGGGGAGCTGTTTTTT; CDR3aa: CARKGQGLPGELFF
v_gene: TRBV6-2/TRBV6-3; j_gene: TRBJ1-2; d_gene: NA; abundance: NA; CDR3nt: TGTGCCAGCAGTTACACCGGGACGGCGGACGGCTACACCTTC; CDR3aa: CASSYTGTADGYTF
v_gene: TRBV9; j_gene: TRBJ2-1; d_gene: TRBD2; abundance: NA; CDR3nt: TGTGCCAGCAGCATCGGCAGCGGGGGGGTCTATGAGCAGTTCTTC; CDR3aa: CASSIGSGGVYEQFF
v_gene: TRBV10-3; j_gene: TRBJ2-2; d_gene: NA; abundance: once; CDR3nt: TGTGCCATCAGTGTCAGGGGGGACACCGGGGAGCTGTTTTTT; CDR3aa: CAISVRGDTGELFF
v_gene: TRBV24-1; j_gene: TRBJ1-5; d_gene: NA; abundance: NA; CDR3nt: TGTGCCACCAGTGATCCCTGGTCACAGCCCCTTCAGCCCCAGCATTTT; CDR3aa: CATSDPWSQPLQPQHF